Described below is a single TCR beta chain sequence and its context. Its antigen is unknown. In the library, individual cDNA molecules carried attached unique molecular identifiers. TCRdb itself ran the 5' RACE reads through MiXCR, one entry per CDR3 protein. The table shows 55,000 to 70,000 distinct CDR3 sequences, with around 9.9% occurring only once. This CDR3 contains 13 residues. V was trimmed by 5 bases and J by 3 bases, leaving 11 bases between them. Germline CDR1 reads KGHSH; CDR2 reads LQKENI. These data belong to a study of early T cells in non-severe SARS-CoV-2 infection. General study findings and limits: Matching with VDJdb favored anti-spike CD8 responses (missing private and CD4 specificities).

Sequenced material: whole blood. The chain has TRBV18 and TRBJ2-7; D is possibly TRBD1 (5 bases). The receptor comes from an adult who was a healthcare worker with PCR-confirmed SARS-CoV-2 infection or an uninfected control (not recorded which). CDR3 amino acids: CASSSLQDYEQYF. Written as DNA, the CDR3 is TGTGCCAGCTCATCCCTACAGGACTACGAGCAGTACTTC.